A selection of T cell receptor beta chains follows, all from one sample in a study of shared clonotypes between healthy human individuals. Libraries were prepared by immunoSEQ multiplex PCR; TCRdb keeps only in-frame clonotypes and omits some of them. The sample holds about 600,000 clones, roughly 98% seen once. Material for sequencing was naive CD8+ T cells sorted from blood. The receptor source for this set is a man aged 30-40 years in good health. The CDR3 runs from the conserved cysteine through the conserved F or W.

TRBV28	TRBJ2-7	CASSSHEQYF
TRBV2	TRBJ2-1	CASSDTSFSEQFF
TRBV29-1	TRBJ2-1	CSGLGLAGGTYNEQFF
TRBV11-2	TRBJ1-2	CASSLGGQNYGYTF
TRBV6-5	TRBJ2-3	CASTKTRTVWDTQYF
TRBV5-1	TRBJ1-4	CASSLRLFF
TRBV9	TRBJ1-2	CASSVTGGAAYGYTF
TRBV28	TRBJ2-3	CASSAGALSKDTQYF
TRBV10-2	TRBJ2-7	CASTGAKAYEQYF
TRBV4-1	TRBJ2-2	CASSQAGVAGGTGELFF
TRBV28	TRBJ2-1	CASSLGNDYNEQFF
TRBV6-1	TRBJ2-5	CASRLKRDSRETQYF
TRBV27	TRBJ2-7	CASSLRGSGSYEQYF
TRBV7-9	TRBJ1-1	CASSLPLGNTEAFF
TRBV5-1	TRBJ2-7	CASSAGTGSLLSSYEQYF
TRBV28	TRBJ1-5	CASSWGTGQPQHF
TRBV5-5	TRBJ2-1	CASSLDKGRQGLEGNEQFF
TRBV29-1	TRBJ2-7	CSVADGLTYEQYF
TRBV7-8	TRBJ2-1	CASSSRRGTDNEQFF
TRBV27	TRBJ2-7	CASSHSGRAGEQYF
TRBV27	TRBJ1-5	CASSAGTDNQPQHF
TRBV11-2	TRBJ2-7	CASSPSTMAYEQYF
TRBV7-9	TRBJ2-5	CASAYSETQYF
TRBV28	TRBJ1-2	CASSPKGGYGYTF
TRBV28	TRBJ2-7	CASMRGYEQYF
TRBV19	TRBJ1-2	CASSKPPGQSNGYTF
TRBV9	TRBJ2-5	CASSGSESLGLAEETQYF
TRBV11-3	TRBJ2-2	CASSSSSSAGEIGELFF
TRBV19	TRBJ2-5	CATRQGAHETQYF
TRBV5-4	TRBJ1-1	CASSSGAADTEAFF
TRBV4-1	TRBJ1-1	CASSQATNTEAFF
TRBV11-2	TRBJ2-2	CASSTWTSNTGELFF
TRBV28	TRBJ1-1	CASSFNLNTEAFF
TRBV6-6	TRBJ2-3	CASRPAQGNSDTQYF
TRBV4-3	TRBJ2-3	CASSQEPPGQSFADTQYF
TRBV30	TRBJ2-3	CAWSVLGRADTQYF
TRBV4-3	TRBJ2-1	CASSQQLGTSGRAWGNEQFF
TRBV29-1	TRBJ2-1	CSVQGLAGATSSYNEQFF
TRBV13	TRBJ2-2	CASSLSLAINTGELFF
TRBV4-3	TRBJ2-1	CASSQDLTGYVGSSYNEQFF
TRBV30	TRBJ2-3	CAWNRGTDTQYF
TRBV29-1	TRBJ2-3	CSVSADATQYF
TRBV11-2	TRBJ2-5	CASSAQSWETQYF
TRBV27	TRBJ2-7	CASSLRQGGYEQYF
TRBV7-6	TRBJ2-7	CASSLGLGGSYEQYF
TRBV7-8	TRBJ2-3	CASSLETAASTDTQYF
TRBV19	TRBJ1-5	CASSILQEVQPQHF
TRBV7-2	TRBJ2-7	CASSSRPREQYF
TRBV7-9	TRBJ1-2	CASPLGTDGNYGYTF
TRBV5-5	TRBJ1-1	CASSFTLGTTEAFF
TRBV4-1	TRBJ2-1	CASSQEGGNEQFF
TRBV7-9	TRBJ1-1	CASRPGGNEAFF